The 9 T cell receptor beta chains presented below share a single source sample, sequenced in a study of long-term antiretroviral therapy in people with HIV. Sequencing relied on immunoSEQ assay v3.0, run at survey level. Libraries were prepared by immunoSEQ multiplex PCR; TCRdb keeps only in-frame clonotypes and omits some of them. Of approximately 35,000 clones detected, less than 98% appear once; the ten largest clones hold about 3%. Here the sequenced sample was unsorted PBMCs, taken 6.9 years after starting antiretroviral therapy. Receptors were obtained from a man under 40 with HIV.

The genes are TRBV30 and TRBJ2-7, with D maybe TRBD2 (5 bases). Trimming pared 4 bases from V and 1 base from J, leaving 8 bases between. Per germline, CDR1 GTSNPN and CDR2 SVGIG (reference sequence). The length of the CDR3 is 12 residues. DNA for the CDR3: TGTGCCTGGAAACTAGGTTCCTACGAGCAGTACTTC. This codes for CAWKLGSYEQYF.

In nucleotides, the CDR3 is TGCGCCAGCAGCCAAGATATCCTGGACAAAGCTTTCTTT. It is translated as CASSQDILDKAFF. The chain has TRBV4-1 and TRBJ1-1; maybe TRBD1 (5 bases). Germline V gene lookup returns CDR1 MGHRA and CDR2 YSYEKL. V gave up 0 bases and J gave up 9 bases, with 11 bases separating them. This CDR3 region has 13 residues.

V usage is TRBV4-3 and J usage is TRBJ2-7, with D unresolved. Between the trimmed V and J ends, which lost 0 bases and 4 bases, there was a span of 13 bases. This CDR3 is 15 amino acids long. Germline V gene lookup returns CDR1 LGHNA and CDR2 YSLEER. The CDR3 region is CASSQDLSDDYEQYF. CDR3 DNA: TGCGCCAGCAGCCAAGATCTTTCCGACGATTACGAGCAGTACTTC.

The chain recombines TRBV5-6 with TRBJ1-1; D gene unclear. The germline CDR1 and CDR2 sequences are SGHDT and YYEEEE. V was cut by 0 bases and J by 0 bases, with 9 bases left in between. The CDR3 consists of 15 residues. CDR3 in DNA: TGTGCCAGCAGCTTGGGCCCGGGCATGAACACTGAAGCTTTCTTT. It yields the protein CASSLGPGMNTEAFF.

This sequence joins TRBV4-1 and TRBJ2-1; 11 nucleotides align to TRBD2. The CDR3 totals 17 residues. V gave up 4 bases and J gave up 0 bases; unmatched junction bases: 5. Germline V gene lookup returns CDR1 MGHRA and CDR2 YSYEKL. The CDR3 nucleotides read TGCGCCAGCAGCCGAGCTAGCGGGGGGAGCTCCTACAATGAGCAGTTCTTC. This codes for CASSRASGGSSYNEQFF.

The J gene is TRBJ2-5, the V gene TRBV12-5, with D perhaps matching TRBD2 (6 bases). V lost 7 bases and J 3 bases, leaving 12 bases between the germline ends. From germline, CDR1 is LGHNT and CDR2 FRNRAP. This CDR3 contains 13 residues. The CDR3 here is CASAHPGEETQYF. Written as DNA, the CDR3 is TGTGCTAGTGCTCACCCGGGGGAAGAGACCCAGTACTTC.

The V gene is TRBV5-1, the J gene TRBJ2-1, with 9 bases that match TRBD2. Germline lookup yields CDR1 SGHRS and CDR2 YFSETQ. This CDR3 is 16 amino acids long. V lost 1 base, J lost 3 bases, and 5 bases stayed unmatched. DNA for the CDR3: TGCGCCAGCAGCTTGTCGGTAGCGGGAGTCTACAATGAGCAGTTCTTC. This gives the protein CASSLSVAGVYNEQFF.

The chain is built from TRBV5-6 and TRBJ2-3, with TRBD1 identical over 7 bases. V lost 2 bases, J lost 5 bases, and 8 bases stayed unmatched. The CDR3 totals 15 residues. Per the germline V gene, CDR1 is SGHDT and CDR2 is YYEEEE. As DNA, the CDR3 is TGTGCCAGCAGCTTAGACGGCAGGGGGAGAGATACGCAGTATTTT. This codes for CASSLDGRGRDTQYF.

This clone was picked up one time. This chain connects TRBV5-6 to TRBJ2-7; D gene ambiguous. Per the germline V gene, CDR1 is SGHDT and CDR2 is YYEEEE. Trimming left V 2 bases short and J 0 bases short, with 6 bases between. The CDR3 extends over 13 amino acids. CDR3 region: CASSFWGSYEQYF. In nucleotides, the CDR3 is TGTGCCAGCAGCTTTTGGGGCTCCTACGAGCAGTACTTC.